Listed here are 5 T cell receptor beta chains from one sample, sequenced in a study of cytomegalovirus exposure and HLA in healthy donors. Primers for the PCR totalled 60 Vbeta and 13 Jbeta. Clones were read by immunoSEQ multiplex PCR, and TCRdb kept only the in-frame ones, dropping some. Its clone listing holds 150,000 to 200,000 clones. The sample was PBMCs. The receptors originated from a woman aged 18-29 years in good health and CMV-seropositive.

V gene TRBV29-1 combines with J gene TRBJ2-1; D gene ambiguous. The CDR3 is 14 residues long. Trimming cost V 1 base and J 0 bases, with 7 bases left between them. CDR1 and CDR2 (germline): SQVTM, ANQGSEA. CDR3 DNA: TGCAGCGTTGAAGTAGCTTCCTCCTACAATGAGCAGTTCTTC. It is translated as CSVEVASSYNEQFF.

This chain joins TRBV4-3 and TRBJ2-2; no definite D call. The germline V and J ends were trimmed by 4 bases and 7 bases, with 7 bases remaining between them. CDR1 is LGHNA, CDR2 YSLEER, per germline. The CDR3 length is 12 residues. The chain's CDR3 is CASSPINGELFF. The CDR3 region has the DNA TGCGCCAGCAGCCCTATCAACGGGGAGCTGTTTTTT.

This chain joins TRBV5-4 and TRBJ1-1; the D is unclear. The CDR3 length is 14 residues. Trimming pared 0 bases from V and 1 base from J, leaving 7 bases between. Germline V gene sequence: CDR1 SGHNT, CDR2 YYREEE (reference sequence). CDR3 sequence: CASSLGGQNTEAFF. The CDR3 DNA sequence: TGTGCCAGCAGCTTGGGAGGGCAGAACACTGAAGCTTTCTTT.

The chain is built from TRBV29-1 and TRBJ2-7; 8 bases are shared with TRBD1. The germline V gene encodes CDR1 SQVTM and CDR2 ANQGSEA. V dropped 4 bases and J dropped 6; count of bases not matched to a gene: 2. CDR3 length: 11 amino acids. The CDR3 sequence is CSVGTGPEQYF. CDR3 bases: TGCAGCGTTGGGACAGGGCCCGAGCAGTACTTC.

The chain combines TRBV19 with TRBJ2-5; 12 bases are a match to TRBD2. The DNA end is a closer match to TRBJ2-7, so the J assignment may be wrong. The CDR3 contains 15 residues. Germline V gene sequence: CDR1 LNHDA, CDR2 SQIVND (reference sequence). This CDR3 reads CASTPTSGGSYEQYF. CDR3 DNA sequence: TGTGCCAGTACCCCGACTAGCGGGGGCTCCTACGAGCAGTACTTC.